A single sample is the source of the 25 T cell receptor beta chains below, sequenced in a study of cytomegalovirus exposure and HLA in healthy donors. The PCR made use of 60 Vbeta and 13 Jbeta primers. Repertoires were generated with immunoSEQ multiplex PCR, while TCRdb's copy carries only in-frame clones and drops some. The table includes roughly 280,000 clones, approximately 70% detected once. The specimen was PBMCs. Receptor source: a female donor in good health and CMV-seronegative.

V gene TRBV7-9 combines with J gene TRBJ2-2; 11 bases are shared with TRBD2. Trimming removed 5 bases from V and 1 base from J; junction bases left unmatched: 12. Germline V gene sequence: CDR1 SEHNR, CDR2 FQNEAQ (reference sequence). The CDR3 is 19 residues long. The CDR3 nucleotides read TGTGCCAGCAGCCCAGCAAGGCTAGCGGGAGGCGGGAACACCGGGGAGCTGTTTTTT. It translates to CASSPARLAGGGNTGELFF. The full variable domain, rest sourced from reference TRBV7-9 and TRBJ2-2, is DTGVSQNPRHKITKRGQNVTFRCDPISEHNRLYWYRQTLGQGPEFLTYFQNEAQLEKSRLLSDRFSAERPKGSFSTLEIQRTEQGDSAMYLCASSPARLAGGGNTGELFFGEGSRLTVL.

The chain recombines TRBV28 with TRBJ1-1; 8 nucleotides line up with TRBD1. CDR3 length: 15 amino acids. CDR1 is MDHEN, CDR2 SYDVKM, per germline. With V trimmed by 5 bases and J by 3 bases, 8 bases remained unmatched. The CDR3 DNA reads TGTGCCAGCAGTCTGGGACAGGCATGGTACACTGAAGCTTTCTTT. As protein: CASSLGQAWYTEAFF. Variable domain in full (rest from reference TRBV28 and TRBJ1-1): DVKVTQSSRYLVKRTGEKVFLECVQDMDHENMFWYRQDPGLGLRLIYFSYDVKMKEKGDIPEGYSVSREKKERFSLILESASTNQTSMYLCASSLGQAWYTEAFFGQGTRLTVV.

This clone was found a few times. The genes are TRBV5-1 and TRBJ2-1, with 9 bases that match TRBD2. Trimming cost V 0 bases and J 7 bases; bases outside gene matches: 8. Per germline, CDR1 SGHRS and CDR2 YFSETQ. This CDR3 comprises 16 residues. The CDR3: CASSLEAGGIPNEQFF. CDR3 sequence (DNA): TGCGCCAGCAGCTTGGAAGCGGGAGGAATCCCAAATGAGCAGTTCTTC.

The rearrangement joins TRBV6-1 to TRBJ1-2; TRBD1 might be the D (6 bases). The CDR3 sequence is 12 residues long. V was cut by 7 bases and J by 8 bases, with 14 bases left in between. The germline gives CDR1 MNHNS, CDR2 SASEGT. As DNA, the CDR3 is TGTGCCAGCAAGGGGGGGCTTAGGGGCTACACCTTC. It yields the protein CASKGGLRGYTF.

The V call is TRBV4-1, the J call TRBJ1-1; unclear D gene. The germline V and J ends were trimmed by 2 bases and 12 bases, with 19 bases remaining between them. The germline V gene encodes CDR1 MGHRA and CDR2 YSYEKL. The CDR3 extends over 14 amino acids. CDR3 nucleotides: TGCGCCAGCAGCCAAAAACCATCAGGTTTCGGAACTTTCTTT. Protein product: CASSQKPSGFGTFF.

This clone was recorded a few times. This chain joins TRBV6-5 and TRBJ2-1, with a tentative D call TRBD1 (6 bases). Germline-derived CDR1 and CDR2 are MNHEY and SVGAGI. Trimming removed 5 bases at V and 8 bases at J, with 16 bases between. The CDR3 length is 14 residues. CDR3 sequence (DNA): TGTGCCAGCAGTCTCCGGGACACTTCCGATGAGCAGTTCTTC. Protein sequence: CASSLRDTSDEQFF.

There are a few counts of this clone. The chain's CDR3 is CASSLITAGRHEQYF. The CDR3 DNA follows: TGTGCCAGCAGTTTAATAACGGCCGGCAGGCACGAGCAGTACTTC. V gene TRBV27 combines with J gene TRBJ2-7; D remains ambiguous. V lost 2 bases and J 5 bases, leaving 16 bases between the germline ends. Germline CDR1 and CDR2: MNHEY and SMNVEV (reference sequence). The CDR3 extends over 15 amino acids.

V and J are TRBV11-2 and TRBJ1-1; D gene ambiguous. The CDR3 has 16 residues. Germline lookup yields CDR1 SGHAT and CDR2 FQNNGV. The V end lost 6 bases, the J end lost 0 bases, and 17 bases lay between the germline ends. This chain's CDR3 is CASSLWTSGMNTEAFF. CDR3 nucleotides: TGTGCCAGCAGTCTCTGGACGTCGGGGATGAACACTGAAGCTTTCTTT.

The chain combines TRBV10-2 with TRBJ2-7, with TRBD2 matching over 11 bases. Looked up from germline, CDR1 is WSHSY and CDR2 is SAAADI. The CDR3 is made up of 14 amino acids. The trim removed 8 bases at V and 4 bases at J, leaving 7 bases unmatched. CDR3 amino acids: CASGRLAGLYEQYF. DNA for the CDR3: TGCGCCAGCGGCCGACTAGCGGGACTATACGAGCAGTACTTC.

The V and J genes are TRBV4-2 and TRBJ2-5; 7 nucleotides agree with TRBD1. This CDR3 comprises 16 residues. J lost 3 bases, V lost 1 base, and 8 bases had no gene match. Germline V gene data show CDR1 as LGHNA and CDR2 as YNFKEQ. The DNA of the CDR3 is TGTGCCAGCAGCCAAGGTCGGCAGGGGGTAGAAGAGACCCAGTACTTC. Translated: CASSQGRQGVEETQYF.

The chain carries TRBV25-1 and TRBJ2-1, with a tentative D call TRBD1 (7 bases). Germline CDR1 is MGHDK and CDR2 is SYGVNS. The CDR3 contains 13 residues. Trimming pared 6 bases from V and 3 bases from J, leaving 9 bases between. The CDR3 loop reads CASSRGDYNEQFF. The CDR3 DNA reads as TGTGCCAGCAGCAGGGGGGACTACAATGAGCAGTTCTTC.

This sequence joins TRBV6-5 and TRBJ1-2; D might be TRBD1 (6 bases). V was clipped by 5 bases and J by 7 bases, with 17 bases between them. CDR1 is MNHEY and CDR2 is SVGAGI in the germline V gene. The CDR3 is 14 amino acids. CDR3: CASSPGEGGGGYTF. The CDR3 region has the DNA TGTGCCAGCAGTCCCGGGGAGGGAGGGGGTGGCTACACCTTC.

This clone has a handful of counts. The J gene is TRBJ2-7, the V gene TRBV15, with 8 bases lining up with TRBD1. The V gene's germline CDR1 is LNHNV and CDR2 YYDKDF (reference sequence). With V trimmed by 1 base and J by 4 bases, 15 bases remained unmatched. This CDR3 region has 18 residues. The CDR3 DNA sequence: TGTGCCACCAGCAGAGTAGCCCCTTCAGTCGGACAGGGATACGAGCAGTACTTC. Its protein product is CATSRVAPSVGQGYEQYF. The full variable domain, completed using reference TRBV15 and TRBJ2-7, is DAMVIQNPRYQVTQFGKPVTLSCSQTLNHNVMYWYQQKSSQAPKLLFHYYDKDFNNEADTPDNFQSRRPNTSFCFLDIRSPGLGDTAMYLCATSRVAPSVGQGYEQYFGPGTRLTVT.

The J gene is TRBJ1-1, the V gene TRBV6-1; D unresolved. CDR1 and CDR2 from the germline V gene are MNHNS and SASEGT. The CDR3 is made up of 13 amino acids. V shed 4 bases and J shed 3 bases, with 9 bases lying between them. CDR3 residues: CASSAGSYTEAFF. Written as DNA, the CDR3 is TGTGCCAGCAGTGCCGGGTCCTACACTGAAGCTTTCTTT.

This sequence joins TRBV5-4 and TRBJ2-1; 8 bases align to TRBD2. V shed 4 bases and J 4 bases; nucleotides not matched to a gene: 19. CDR1 is SGHNT and CDR2 is YYREEE in the germline V gene (reference sequence). The CDR3 runs 19 residues. CDR3 amino acids: CASSVGLRGPGGPYNEQFF. The CDR3 DNA follows: TGTGCCAGCAGCGTGGGTCTGCGGGGCCCGGGAGGGCCGTACAATGAGCAGTTCTTC.

This rearrangement joins TRBV2 to TRBJ2-5; D perhaps matches TRBD1 (6 bases). The DNA matches TRBJ2-7 better at its end, which makes the J call doubtful. CDR1 and CDR2 from the germline V gene are SNHLY and FYNNEI. There are 12 residues in the CDR3. The CDR3 sequence: CASRREGGEQYF. The DNA for the CDR3 is TGTGCCAGCCGCAGGGAAGGGGGCGAGCAGTACTTC.

This clone was seen a handful of times. The chain uses TRBV5-1 and TRBJ2-7; the D gene is possibly TRBD1 (6 bases). The V and J ends lost 1 base and 2 bases respectively, with 7 bases between them. The germline gives CDR1 SGHRS, CDR2 YFSETQ. The CDR3 spans 13 residues. Here the CDR3 DNA reads TGCGCCAGCAGCTTGAAGGGGGCCTACGAGCAGTACTTC. Its protein is CASSLKGAYEQYF.

The rearrangement uses TRBV30 and TRBJ1-2; TRBD1 is a possible D gene (5 bases). CDR3 length: 14 amino acids. V lost 1 base and J lost 6, with 15 bases in between. Germline CDR1 and CDR2: GTSNPN and SVGIG (reference sequence). This CDR3 reads CAWSASRVGHGYTF. In DNA form, the CDR3 reads TGTGCCTGGAGTGCCTCAAGGGTGGGGCATGGCTACACCTTC.

The J gene is TRBJ2-1, the V gene TRBV9; D remains ambiguous. The ends were cut back, 3 bases at V and 7 bases at J, with 5 bases in the middle. Per germline, CDR1 SGDLS and CDR2 YYNGEE. This CDR3 region has 11 residues. The CDR3 loop reads CASSANNEQFF. The CDR3 coding sequence is TGTGCCAGCAGCGCCAATAATGAGCAGTTCTTC. Full variable domain (rest looked up from reference TRBV9 and TRBJ2-1): DSGVTQTPKHLITATGQRVTLRCSPRSGDLSVYWYQQSLDQGLQFLIQYYNGEERAKGNILERFSAQQFPDLHSELNLSSLELGDSALYFCASSANNEQFFGPGTRLTVL.

In this sample, this clone is medium-sized. Other nucleotide sequences from this sample produce the same CDR3. The gene calls are TRBV11-3 and TRBJ2-1, with TRBD2 matching 13 bases. Per the germline V gene, CDR1 is SGHNT and CDR2 is YENEEA. V shed 4 bases and J 3 bases; nucleotides not matched to a gene: 3. The CDR3 is made up of 16 amino acids. CDR3 sequence reads: CASSSRTSGSYNEQFF. The CDR3 DNA sequence: TGTGCCAGCAGCTCAAGGACTAGCGGGAGCTACAATGAGCAGTTCTTC.

V usage is TRBV9 and J usage is TRBJ2-1; D is possibly TRBD2 (5 bases). The length of the CDR3 is 12 residues. The V gene lost 5 bases and the J gene lost 10 bases, with 13 bases spanning the gap. The germline CDR1 and CDR2 sequences are SGDLS and YYNGEE. The CDR3 spells CASSQAGGEQFF. In nucleotides, the CDR3 is TGTGCCAGCAGTCAAGCCGGAGGCGAGCAGTTCTTC.

This sequence joins TRBV9 and TRBJ1-1; D is unclear. Germline loops: CDR1 SGDLS, CDR2 YYNGEE. Between the trimmed V and J ends, which lost 5 bases and 0 bases, there was a span of 11 bases. The CDR3 covers 14 residues. The CDR3 DNA is TGTGCCAGCAGTCTAAACCCGATGAACACTGAAGCTTTCTTT. Translated: CASSLNPMNTEAFF.

The chain uses TRBV19 and TRBJ1-2; D not certain. CDR1 LNHDA and CDR2 SQIVND come from the germline V gene (reference sequence). The CDR3 is 17 amino acids. Trimming stripped 3 bases from V and 1 base from J, with 18 bases between. CDR3 loop: CASSMSLVVGSNYGYTF. As DNA, the CDR3 is TGTGCCAGTAGTATGAGCTTGGTGGTCGGGAGTAACTATGGCTACACCTTC.

This clone has just a few counts. This rearrangement joins TRBV11-3 to TRBJ1-1, with TRBD1 matching over 7 bases. V lost 5 bases, J lost 4 bases, and 10 bases stayed unmatched. The CDR3 contains 15 residues. Looked up from germline, CDR1 is SGHNT and CDR2 is YENEEA. The DNA of the CDR3 is TGTGCCAGCAGCACCCACAGGGGCCCCCGCACTGAAGCTTTCTTT. It codes for CASSTHRGPRTEAFF.

This clone was detected a few times. The rearrangement uses TRBV6-1 and TRBJ1-4; D call uncertain. V shed 0 bases and J shed 7 bases, with 9 bases lying between them. This CDR3 region has 14 residues. The germline V gene encodes CDR1 MNHNS and CDR2 SASEGT. The DNA for the CDR3 is TGTGCCAGCAGTGAAGCGTCAGGAAGTGAAAAACTGTTTTTT. Its protein product is CASSEASGSEKLFF.